The entry below describes one T cell receptor beta chain. Authors' data handling: Reference gene primers were amplified, and this amplification served to estimate nucleated cell counts. Data came from immunoSEQ multiplex PCR; TCRdb stores just in-frame clones and leaves some out. That table gives V, J and clone size, and the DNA gave D and trimming. The data show 40,000 to 60,000 clones, with approximately 86% seen just once and over 4.5% held by the top ten. There are 14 residues in the CDR3. Between the trimmed V and J ends, which lost 3 bases and 3 bases, there was a span of 9 bases. CDR1 and CDR2 (germline): GTSNPN, SVGIG (reference sequence). The data stem from a study of blood T cell repertoires in COVID-19. Turning to the study itself: T cells, B-cell-depleted T cells, or PBMCs supplied cDNA or gDNA.

Sequenced material: peripheral blood. The chain links TRBV30 to TRBJ1-6, with D unclear. The TCR originated in a man aged 35-49 years with active COVID-19. The CDR3 loop reads CAWRIDIYNSPLHF. CDR3 nucleotide sequence: TGTGCCTGGAGGATCGACATCTATAATTCACCCCTCCACTTT.